One and the same sample provided the 7 T cell receptor beta chains below, sequenced in a study of cytomegalovirus exposure and HLA in healthy donors. The PCR made use of 60 Vbeta and 13 Jbeta primers. Assay: immunoSEQ multiplex PCR; the TCRdb copy retains only in-frame clones and omits some. This sample has roughly 200,000 clones, with just over 75% found just once. The sample was PBMCs. These receptors were taken from a young man in good health and CMV-seronegative.

The chain is built from TRBV6-5 and TRBJ2-5; D call uncertain. CDR3 length: 15 residues. V was shortened by 2 bases and J by 1 base, with 11 bases between the two germline ends. Germline lookup yields CDR1 MNHEY and CDR2 SVGAGI. The CDR3 coding sequence is TGTGCCAGCAGTTACCCCTACCCCCCCCAAGAGACCCAGTACTTC. It translates to CASSYPYPPQETQYF.

The chain combines TRBV6-5 with TRBJ2-7; 7 bases agree with TRBD1. Germline CDR1 is MNHEY and CDR2 is SVGAGI. The CDR3 runs to 16 residues. The J segment lost 0 bases and the V segment lost 4 bases, leaving 9 bases of the junction unmatched. CDR3 bases: TGTGCCAGCAGTTGGCGACTACAGGGGAGCTCCTACGAGCAGTACTTC. Translating gives CASSWRLQGSSYEQYF.

V is TRBV30 and J is TRBJ1-1; a possible D gene is TRBD1 (5 bases). Germline CDR1 GTSNPN, CDR2 SVGIG (reference sequence). The CDR3 totals 15 residues. V shed 0 bases and J shed 3 bases, with 14 bases lying between them. The DNA for the CDR3 is TGTGCCTGGAGTGTGCTGTTCGGGGGGGACACTGAAGCTTTCTTT. Protein product: CAWSVLFGGDTEAFF.

This clone was observed once. The chain is built from TRBV29-1 and TRBJ2-3; D not certain. V was cut by 8 bases and J by 1 base, with 10 bases left in between. Germline V CDR1 and CDR2: SQVTM, ANQGSEA. This CDR3 contains 12 residues. For the CDR3, the DNA is TGCAGCACCGGCGGTGGCACAGATACGCAGTATTTT. Its translation: CSTGGGTDTQYF.

Written as DNA, the CDR3 is TGTGCCAGCAGGGAGCGGGAGACCCCAATTTCCGAGTTCTTC. Translating it yields CASRERETPISEFF. V usage is TRBV2 and J usage is TRBJ2-1, with 8 bases matching TRBD2. Germline CDR1 SNHLY, CDR2 FYNNEI. Trimming took 6 bases from V and 14 from J; bases not matched to a gene: 15. The CDR3 runs 14 residues.

The V call is TRBV6-6, the J call TRBJ2-7; 8 positions match TRBD1. Germline CDR1 and CDR2: MNHNY and SVGAGI (reference sequence). Unmatched junction bases numbered 3, after V lost 5 bases and J lost 3 bases. The CDR3 has 13 residues. The CDR3 here is CASSRQGSYEQYF. CDR3 bases: TGTGCCAGCAGTCGACAGGGGAGCTACGAGCAGTACTTC.

The J gene is TRBJ2-7, the V gene TRBV27; 9 bases line up with TRBD1. CDR3 length equals 16 residues. Germline assignment: CDR1 MNHEY and CDR2 SMNVEV (reference sequence). The V and J ends lost 4 bases and 2 bases, in that order; junction bases with no gene match: 9. CDR3 nucleotide sequence: TGTGCCAGCAGTTCTATCTGGGACAGGGTAACCTACGAGCAGTACTTC. This sequence encodes CASSSIWDRVTYEQYF.